This T cell receptor beta chain came from a study of somatic mutations in cytotoxic T cells in rheumatoid arthritis. Study outcomes and limitations: For about an eighth of the roughly 60 patients, a single CD8+ clone accounted for more than 20% of CD8+ cells.

Notes on this clone: The antigen is unknown.

The table came from immunoSEQ multiplex PCR; TCRdb's copy has only in-frame clones and leaves some out. The sample has under 15,000 clones, just under 80% seen once. Positive selection with magnetic beads achieved the isolation of CD4+ and CD8+ cells, followed by a flow cytometry check of purity. Germline CDR1 is MDHEN and CDR2 is SYDVKM. V was shortened by 6 bases and J by 3 bases, with 15 bases between the two germline ends. The CDR3 extends over 14 amino acids. The J gene is TRBJ2-7, the V gene TRBV28; no reliable D call. The clonotype was recovered from an adult with rheumatoid arthritis. The sample taken for sequencing was CD8+ T cells sorted from blood. The CDR3 region has the DNA TGTGCCAGCAGCCCCCCAGTGTACCTCTACGAGCAGTACTTC. It translates to CASSPPVYLYEQYF.